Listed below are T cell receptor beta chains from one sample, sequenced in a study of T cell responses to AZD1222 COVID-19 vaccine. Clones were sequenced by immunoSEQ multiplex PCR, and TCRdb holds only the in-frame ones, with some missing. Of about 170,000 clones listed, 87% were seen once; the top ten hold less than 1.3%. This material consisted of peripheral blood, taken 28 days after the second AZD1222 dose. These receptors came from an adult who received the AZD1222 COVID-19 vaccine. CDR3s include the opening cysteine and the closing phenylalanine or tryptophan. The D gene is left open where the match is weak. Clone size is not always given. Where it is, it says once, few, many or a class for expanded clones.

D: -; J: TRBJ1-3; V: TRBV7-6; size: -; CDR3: CASSLEAPGARAGNTIYF
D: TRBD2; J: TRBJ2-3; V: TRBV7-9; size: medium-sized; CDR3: CASSSAGGLGTDTQYF
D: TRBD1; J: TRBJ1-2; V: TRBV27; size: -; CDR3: CASSSYRTGGNYGYTF
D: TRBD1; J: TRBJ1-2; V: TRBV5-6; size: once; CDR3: CASSLSGQPGNYGYTF
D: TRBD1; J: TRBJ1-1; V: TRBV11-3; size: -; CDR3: CASSSGGGNTEAFF
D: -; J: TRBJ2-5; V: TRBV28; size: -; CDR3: CASTYSTRIETQYF
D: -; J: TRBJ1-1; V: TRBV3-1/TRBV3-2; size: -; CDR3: CASSQVEAVAFF
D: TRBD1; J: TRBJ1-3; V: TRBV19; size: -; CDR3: CASSGDSQTGNTIYF
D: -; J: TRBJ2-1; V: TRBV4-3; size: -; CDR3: CASSQEATGEQFF
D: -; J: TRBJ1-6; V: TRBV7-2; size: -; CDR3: CASRGGWNSPLHF
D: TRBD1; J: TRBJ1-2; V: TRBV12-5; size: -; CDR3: CASGFTPGTGPNGYTF
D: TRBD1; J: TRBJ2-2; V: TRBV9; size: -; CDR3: CASSDDRGFTGELFF
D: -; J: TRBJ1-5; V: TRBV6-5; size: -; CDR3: CASIIRGNSQPQHF
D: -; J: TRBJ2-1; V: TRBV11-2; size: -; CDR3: CASTPLRGYNEQFF
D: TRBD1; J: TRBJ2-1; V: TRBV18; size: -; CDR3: CASSPHPGQEQFF
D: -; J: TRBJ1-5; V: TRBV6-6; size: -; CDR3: CASRVSNQPQHF
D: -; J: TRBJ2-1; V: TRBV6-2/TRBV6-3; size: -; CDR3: CASSSTGFSYNEQFF
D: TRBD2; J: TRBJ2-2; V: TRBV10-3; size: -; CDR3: CAIRGGLAGANTGELFF
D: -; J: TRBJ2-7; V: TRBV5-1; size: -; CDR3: CASSFGHRDSYEQYF
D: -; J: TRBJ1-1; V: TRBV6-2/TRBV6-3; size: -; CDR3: CASSYPRGTEAFF
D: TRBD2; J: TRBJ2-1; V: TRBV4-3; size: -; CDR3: CASSQETSGGYNEQFF
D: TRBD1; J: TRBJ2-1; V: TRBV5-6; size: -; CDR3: CASSLGTGNTLF
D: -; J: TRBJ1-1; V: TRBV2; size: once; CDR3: CASRSEFSGEAFF
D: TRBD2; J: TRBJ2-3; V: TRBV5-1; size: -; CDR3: CASSSWTSGGTDTQYF
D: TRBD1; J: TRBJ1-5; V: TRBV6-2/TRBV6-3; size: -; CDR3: CASSYRQGNQPQHF
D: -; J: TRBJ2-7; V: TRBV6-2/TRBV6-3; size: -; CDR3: CASSSGGVYYEQYF
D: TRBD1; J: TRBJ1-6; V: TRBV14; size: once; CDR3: CASSRYHSGTGGSPLHF
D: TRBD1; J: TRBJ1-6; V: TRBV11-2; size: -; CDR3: CASRPVTGEGSPLHF
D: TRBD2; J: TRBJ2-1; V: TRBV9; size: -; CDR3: CASSALTSGGYSYNEQFF
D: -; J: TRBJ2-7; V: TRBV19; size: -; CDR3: CASSRLPGAGDEQYF
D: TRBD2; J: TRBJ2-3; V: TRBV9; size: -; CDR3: CASSVQAGGRGDTQYF
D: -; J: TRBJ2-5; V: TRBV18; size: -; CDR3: CASSGPSQETQYF
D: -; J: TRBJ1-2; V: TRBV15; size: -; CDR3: CATSRGGGPGYTF
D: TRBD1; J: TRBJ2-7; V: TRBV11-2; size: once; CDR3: CASSLAGTGDEQYF
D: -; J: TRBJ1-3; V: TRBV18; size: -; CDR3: CASSPSRIDSGNTIYF
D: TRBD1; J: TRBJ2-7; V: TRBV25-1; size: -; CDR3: CASSATSGTESYEQYF
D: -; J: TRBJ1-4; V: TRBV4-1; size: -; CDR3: CASSPPGVRNEKLFF
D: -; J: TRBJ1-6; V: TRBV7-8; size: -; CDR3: CASTLESGSSPLHF
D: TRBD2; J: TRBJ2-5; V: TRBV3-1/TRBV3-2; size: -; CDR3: CASSRFGTSGGAAKETQYF
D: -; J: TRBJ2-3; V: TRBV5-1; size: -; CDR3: CASRPEMRQEQYF
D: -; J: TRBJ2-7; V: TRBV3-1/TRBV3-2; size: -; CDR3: CASSQWYRGPYEQYF
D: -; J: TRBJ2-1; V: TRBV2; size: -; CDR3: CASSEAGGAYNEQFF
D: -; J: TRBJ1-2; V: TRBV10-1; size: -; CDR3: CASSSRDKSYGYTF
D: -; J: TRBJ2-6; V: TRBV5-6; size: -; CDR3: CASTSQAGANVLTF
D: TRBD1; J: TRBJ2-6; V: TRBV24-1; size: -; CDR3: CATSGRDRGLTLGANVLTF
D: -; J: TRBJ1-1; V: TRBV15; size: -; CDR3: CATSRDPRTTEAFF
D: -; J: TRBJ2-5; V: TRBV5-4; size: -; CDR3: CASSLAGAGTEETQYF
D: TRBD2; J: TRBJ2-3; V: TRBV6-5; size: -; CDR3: CASSYYGGGMGPQYF
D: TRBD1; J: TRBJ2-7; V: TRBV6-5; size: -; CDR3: CASPRDRVPYEQYF
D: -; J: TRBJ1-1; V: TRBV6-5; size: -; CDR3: CASSDRWVGEAFF